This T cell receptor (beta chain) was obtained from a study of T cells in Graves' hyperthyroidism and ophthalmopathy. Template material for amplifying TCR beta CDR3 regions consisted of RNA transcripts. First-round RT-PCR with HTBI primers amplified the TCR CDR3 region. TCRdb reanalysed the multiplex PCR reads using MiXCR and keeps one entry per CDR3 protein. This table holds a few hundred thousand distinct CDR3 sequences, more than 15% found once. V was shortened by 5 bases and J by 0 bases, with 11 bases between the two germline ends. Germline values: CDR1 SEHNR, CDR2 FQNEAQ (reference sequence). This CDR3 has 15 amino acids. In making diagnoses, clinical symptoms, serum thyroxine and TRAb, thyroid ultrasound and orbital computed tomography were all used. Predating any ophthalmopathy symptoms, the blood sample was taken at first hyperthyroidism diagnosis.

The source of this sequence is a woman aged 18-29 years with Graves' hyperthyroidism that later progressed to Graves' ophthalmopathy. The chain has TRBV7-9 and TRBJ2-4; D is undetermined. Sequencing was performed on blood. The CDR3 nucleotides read TGTGCCAGCAGCCCGCCTACCGTAGCCAAAAACATTCAGTACTTC. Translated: CASSPPTVAKNIQYF.